One and the same sample provided the 14 T cell receptor beta chains below, sequenced in a study of cytotoxic CD8 clonotypes in ibrutinib-treated CLL. The table came from immunoSEQ multiplex PCR; TCRdb's copy has only in-frame clones and leaves some out. The sample lists approximately 9,000 clones; roughly 71% were seen once. Source: PBMCs, taken before ibrutinib treatment. These receptor sequences come from a human donor with chronic lymphocytic leukemia.

The chain couples TRBV5-1 to TRBJ2-7; D gene unclear. The CDR3 is 13 amino acids. Germline CDR1 SGHRS, CDR2 YFSETQ. The V end was cut by 5 bases, the J end by 0 bases, with 9 bases between. The CDR3 nucleotides are TGCGCCAGCAGAGATCGGCCCTCCTACGAGCAGTACTTC. This codes for CASRDRPSYEQYF.

The V gene is TRBV18, the J gene TRBJ1-6; 7 bases line up with TRBD1. This CDR3 is 14 amino acids long. Germline assignment: CDR1 KGHSH and CDR2 LQKENI. The trim removed 6 bases at V and 5 bases at J, leaving 4 bases unmatched. The CDR3 protein is CASSRDRNNSPLHF. The CDR3 region has the DNA TGTGCCAGCTCCAGGGACAGAAATAATTCACCCCTCCACTTT.

The rearrangement uses TRBV5-4 and TRBJ1-2, with 10 bases aligning to TRBD1. The CDR3 covers 14 residues. Germline V lookup: CDR1 SGHNT, CDR2 YYREEE (reference sequence). The J segment lost 6 bases and the V segment lost 4 bases, leaving 6 bases of the junction unmatched. The CDR3 DNA follows: TGTGCCAGCAGCCTACCCGGGACAGGGGATGGCTACACCTTC. The encoded protein is CASSLPGTGDGYTF.

CDR3 coding DNA: TGCGCCAGCAGCTTGGTGCGGGGCAGCACCTACAATGAGCAGTTCTTC. This translates into CASSLVRGSTYNEQFF. The J gene is TRBJ2-1, the V gene TRBV5-1; perhaps TRBD2 as D (6 bases). This CDR3 contains 16 residues. The V and J ends lost 0 bases and 2 bases respectively, with 12 bases between them. CDR1 and CDR2 (germline): SGHRS, YFSETQ.

With respect to this clone: A much larger clone differs from this one at a single base, so this may be a read error. This rearrangement joins TRBV27 to TRBJ2-5, with TRBD2 matching over 12 bases. V dropped 2 bases and J dropped 9; count of bases not matched to a gene: 10. Germline CDR1 MNHEY, CDR2 SMNVEV (reference sequence). The CDR3 has 16 amino acids. CDR3 residues: CASSLDRTSGIEAQYF. The DNA of the CDR3 is TGTGCCAGCAGTTTAGATAGGACTAGCGGGATTGAGGCCCAGTACTTC.

In this sample, this clone turned up once. This chain connects TRBV6-6 to TRBJ1-2; D is ambiguous. Per germline, CDR1 MNHNY and CDR2 SVGAGI (reference sequence). With 4 bases removed from V and 5 bases from J, the gap between germline ends came to 8 bases. This CDR3 spans 12 amino acids. The CDR3 spells CASSSIGYGYTF. The CDR3 nucleotides are TGTGCCAGCAGTTCTATTGGGTATGGCTACACCTTC.

The rearrangement links TRBV2 to TRBJ2-5, with 10 bases identical to TRBD2. Germline V gene data show CDR1 as SNHLY and CDR2 as FYNNEI. The CDR3 contains 15 residues. After removal of 4 bases from V and 5 bases from J, the junction contained 7 bases not matched to a gene. The CDR3 DNA is TGTGCCAGCAGTGGCCGAGCGGGAGGGGGTGAGACCCAGTACTTC. It encodes CASSGRAGGGETQYF.

The V gene is TRBV18, the J gene TRBJ2-5; D not certain. The CDR3 has 11 residues. Germline CDR1 is KGHSH and CDR2 is LQKENI. The V end was cut by 6 bases, the J end by 1 base, with 3 bases between. CDR3 loop: CASSPQETQYF. The CDR3 DNA sequence: TGTGCCAGCTCCCCCCAAGAGACCCAGTACTTC.

The chain combines TRBV13 with TRBJ2-1; D ambiguous. The CDR3 is 12 amino acids. Germline V gene data show CDR1 as PRHDT and CDR2 as FYEKMQ (reference sequence). Trimming took off 5 bases at V and 4 bases at J, with 6 bases between the two ends. In nucleotides, the CDR3 is TGTGCCAGCAGCCCCCGTTACAATGAGCAGTTCTTC. This translates into CASSPRYNEQFF.

This chain connects TRBV5-1 to TRBJ2-7; unclear D gene. There are 15 residues in the CDR3. CDR1 SGHRS and CDR2 YFSETQ come from the germline V gene. Trimming took off 0 bases at V and 3 bases at J, with 13 bases between the two ends. CDR3 in DNA: TGCGCCAGCAGCTTGGGTGCGCAGGCGGTCTACGAGCAGTACTTC. Protein sequence: CASSLGAQAVYEQYF. The full variable domain, rest sourced from reference TRBV5-1 and TRBJ2-7, is KAGVTQTPRYLIKTRGQQVTLSCSPISGHRSVSWYQQTPGQGLQFLFEYFSETQRNKGNFPGRFSGRQFSNSRSEMNVSTLELGDSALYLCASSLGAQAVYEQYFGPGTRLTVT.

The chain links TRBV6-1 to TRBJ2-5, with a tentative D call TRBD2 (6 bases). Germline V gene sequence: CDR1 MNHNS, CDR2 SASEGT. There are 14 residues in the CDR3. V was trimmed by 7 bases and J by 2 bases, leaving 14 bases between them. CDR3: CASIRARGQETQYF. CDR3 nucleotide sequence: TGTGCCAGCATCCGGGCCCGGGGGCAAGAGACCCAGTACTTC.

The rearrangement links TRBV6-1 to TRBJ2-7; D possibly corresponds to TRBD1 (6 bases). The V end was cut by 6 bases, the J end by 4 bases, with 10 bases between. The germline V gene encodes CDR1 MNHNS and CDR2 SASEGT. This CDR3 has 12 amino acids. The CDR3: CASRSGVYEQYF. The CDR3 region has the DNA TGTGCCAGCAGATCAGGGGTATACGAGCAGTACTTC.

In DNA form, the CDR3 reads TGTGCCAGCAGTGAATGGGCAGGGGAGGGAAACACCATATATTTT. It yields the protein CASSEWAGEGNTIYF. The chain carries TRBV6-1 and TRBJ1-3, with a weak D call TRBD1 (6 bases). Trimming left V 2 bases short and J 4 bases short, with 12 bases between. The CDR3 length is 15 residues. Germline CDR1 and CDR2: MNHNS and SASEGT.

This clone has only a few counts. The chain carries TRBV9 and TRBJ2-1, with no clear D. V was trimmed by 0 bases and J by 7 bases, leaving 8 bases between them. Looked up from germline, CDR1 is SGDLS and CDR2 is YYNGEE. The CDR3 consists of 13 residues. CDR3 loop: CASSVEFANEQFF. The CDR3 region has the DNA TGTGCCAGCAGCGTAGAGTTTGCGAATGAGCAGTTCTTC.